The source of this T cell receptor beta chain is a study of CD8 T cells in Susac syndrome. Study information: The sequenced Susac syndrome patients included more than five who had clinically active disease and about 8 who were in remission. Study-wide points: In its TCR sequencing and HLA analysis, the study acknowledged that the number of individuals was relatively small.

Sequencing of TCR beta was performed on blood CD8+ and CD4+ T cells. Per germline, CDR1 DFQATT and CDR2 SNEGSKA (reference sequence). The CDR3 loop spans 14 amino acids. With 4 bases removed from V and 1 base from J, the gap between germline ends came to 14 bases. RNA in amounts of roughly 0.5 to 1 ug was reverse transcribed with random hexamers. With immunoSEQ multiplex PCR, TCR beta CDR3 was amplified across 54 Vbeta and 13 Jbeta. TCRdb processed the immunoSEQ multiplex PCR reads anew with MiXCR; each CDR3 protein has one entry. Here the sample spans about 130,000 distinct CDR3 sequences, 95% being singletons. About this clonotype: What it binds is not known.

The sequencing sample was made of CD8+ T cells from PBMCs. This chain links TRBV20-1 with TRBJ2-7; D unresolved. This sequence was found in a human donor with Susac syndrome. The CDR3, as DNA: TGCAGTGCTAACCCGCCCGAGAATTCCTACGAGCAGTACTTC. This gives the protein CSANPPENSYEQYF.